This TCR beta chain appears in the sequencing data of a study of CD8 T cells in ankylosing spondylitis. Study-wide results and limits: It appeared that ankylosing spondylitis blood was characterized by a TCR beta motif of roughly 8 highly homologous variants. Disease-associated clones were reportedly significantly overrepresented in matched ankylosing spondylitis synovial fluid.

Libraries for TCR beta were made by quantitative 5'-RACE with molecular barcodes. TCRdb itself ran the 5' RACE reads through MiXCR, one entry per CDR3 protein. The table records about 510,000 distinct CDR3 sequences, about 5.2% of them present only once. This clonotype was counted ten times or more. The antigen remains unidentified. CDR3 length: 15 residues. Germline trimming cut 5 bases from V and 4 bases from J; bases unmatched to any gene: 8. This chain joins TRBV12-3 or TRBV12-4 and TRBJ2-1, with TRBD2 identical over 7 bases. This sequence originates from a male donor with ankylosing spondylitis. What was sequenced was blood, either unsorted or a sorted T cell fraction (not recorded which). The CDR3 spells CASSRSSGTYNEQFF. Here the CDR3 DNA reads TGTGCCAGCAGTCGCTCGAGCGGGACTTACAATGAGCAGTTCTTC.